The rows below give T cell receptor beta chains drawn from one sample of a study of blood T cells in healthy people across ages. TCRdb ran MiXCR on the 5' RACE reads and lists one entry per CDR3 protein. The data show about 1.8 million distinct CDR3 sequences, with approximately 50% seen just once and 2.1% held by the top ten. The sequencing sample was made of blood. The receptors derive from a woman between 40 and 55 years old in good health. Both conserved end residues are trimmed from each CDR3. Size is omitted from some rows. Given values are once, few, many or a class for expanded clones.

cdr3_aa v_call clone_size j_call
ASSPTVRRQETQY TRBV28 few TRBJ2-5
SARDPQTRFASTDTQY TRBV20-1 once TRBJ2-3
SARDFDEQY TRBV20-1 once TRBJ2-7
ASSYFHDPIYEQY TRBV6-6 few TRBJ2-7
ASSASETANNEQF TRBV9 NA TRBJ2-1
ASSQDRGRASPLH TRBV4-1 few TRBJ1-6
AGRQIGGASETQY TRBV27 NA NA
SASELAKNIQY TRBV20-1 many TRBJ2-4
ASSLDVGSSTDTQY TRBV7-2 NA TRBJ2-3
ASSLPGLPNSEQY TRBV6-2/TRBV6-3 NA TRBJ2-7
ASSYGTGGRQETQY TRBV6-5 NA TRBJ2-5